This T cell receptor beta chain was profiled in a study of blood T cell repertoires in COVID-19. Study background: From the United States, Italy and Spain came samples of acute and convalescent COVID-19. From T cells, B-cell-depleted T cells, or PBMCs came the material, which was cDNA or gDNA.

Only in-frame clones appear in the TCRdb table, and some are missing; sequencing was by immunoSEQ multiplex PCR. The profile covers about 200,000 clones, with over 75% appearing a single time and 2.5% to 3.5% taken by the ten largest. Trimming removed 3 bases from V and 1 base from J; junction bases left unmatched: 3. From germline, CDR1 is SGHNT and CDR2 YENEEA. CDR3 length: 15 amino acids. The specimen was peripheral blood. This chain uses TRBV11-3 with TRBJ2-3, with 8 nucleotides matching TRBD2. The receptor's source is a woman older than 75 with active or convalescent COVID-19. DNA for the CDR3: TGTGCCAGCAGCTTTTTTAGCGGGGGCACAGATACGCAGTATTTT. It specifies CASSFFSGGTDTQYF.